The source of this TCR beta chain is a study of T cells in Graves' hyperthyroidism and ophthalmopathy (dated by TCRdb to the late 2010s). Some background on the complete study: TCR V-J signatures able to tell the groups apart were searched for in a discovery cohort of around 95 patients, of whom more than 40 had Graves' ophthalmopathy and 57 had stable Graves' hyperthyroidism. The 80 to 100 discovery patients were randomly divided into training and test sets at a 7:3 ratio. In more than 5 Graves' hyperthyroidism patients, the study also compared T-cell repertoires from thyroid tissue with T-cell repertoires from blood. After blood sampling, hyperthyroidism patients were treated with methimazole at a starting dose of 30 mg daily, and ophthalmopathy patients were treated with high-dose intravenous methylprednisolone. According to the paper, TCR Vbeta CDR3 sequencing was carried out on roughly 130 peripheral blood samples, which came from under 50 ophthalmopathy, roughly 75 hyperthyroidism and some 17 progressor patients. Whether ophthalmopathy could be predicted prospectively was tested in an independent validation cohort made up of 18 hyperthyroidism patients plus 17 patients who later progressed to ophthalmopathy.

Any patient with an uncontrolled infection, another autoimmune disease, pregnancy or lactation was excluded. Clinical symptoms, serum thyroxine and TRAb, thyroid ultrasound, and orbital computed tomography formed the basis for the diagnoses. Total RNA was extracted using Trizol reagent, and RNA quality was assessed on an Agilent 2100 Bioanalyzer. Overall results and qualifications from the work: A 13 V-J signature model separated ophthalmopathy from stable hyperthyroidism, with over 85% sensitivity and 81% to 83% specificity in cross-validation and 80%/75% in testing. Most expanded thyroid clonotypes (frequency above 0.001) were also found in blood, which suggests that blood repertoires may mirror thyroid immune responses. During validation, the model predicted progression to ophthalmopathy a median of approximately six months ahead of onset, with around 70% sensitivity and around 72% specificity. Sample size was not statistically predetermined, and investigators were not blinded to group allocation.

TCR beta CDR3 regions were amplified from RNA transcripts. The first round of RT-PCR for the TCR CDR3 was performed with the HTBI primer set and the Qiagen OneStep RT-PCR kit. A second multiplex PCR round built the libraries, followed by size selection and purification. Sequencing of the libraries was done on an Illumina HiSeq2000 using paired-end 100 bp reads. The paper's processing steps were these. Raw data were processed with SOAPnuke, discarding reads with adapters, uncalled bases, mean Phred below 15, or no exact constant-primer or identifier match. High-quality paired reads were merged with COPE v1.2.5, and unique nucleotide sequences were defined as clonotypes. Clonotypes were aligned to IMGT TRBV, TRBD and TRBJ reference segments using MiTCR v1.1. Analysis was restricted to V-J combinations with a frequency above 0.0001, which covered 99.2% of repertoires. The TCS score was defined as the ratio of F50 (clonal expansion) to E x V (chaos), calculated using BLOSUM62-based TCRdist between CDR3 peptides within each V-J. Welch's t-statistics and random forest reduced 450 to 600 V-J features to 10 to 15, which were used in a naive Bayes classifier (R e1071). Thyroid-blood repertoire similarity was quantified with the Morisita-Horn index. TCRdb passed the public sequencing reads through fastp at Q25 and MiXCR, retaining productive beta sequences. Rows are unified per CDR3 protein, each entry keeping the most common DNA and genes. TCRdb's processing, not the authors' own work, is the source of the V and J calls. For this sample there are roughly 570,000 distinct CDR3 sequences; around 45% appear just once. The ten biggest clones cover 15% to 20% of the sample.

In this sample, this clonotype turned up many times. Its recognized antigen is unknown. Within one base of it there is no much larger clone, and no base qualities were kept. The CDR3 runs 13 amino acids, cysteine and phenylalanine included. CDR3 DNA is the only sequence kept; it has 39 bases, read in frame from the first base. As encoded in the germline V gene, CDR1 is SQVTM while CDR2 is ANQGSEA. Sequencing was performed on peripheral blood or thyroid tissue (not recorded which). The receptor chain draws on TRBV29-1 and TRBJ1-1; the D gene cannot be resolved reliably. This sequence was found in an adult woman with Graves' disease, either hyperthyroidism or ophthalmopathy (not recorded which). CDR3 reads: CSSRGRVNTEAFF. The DNA sequence is as follows: TGCAGTTCCAGAGGTAGGGTCAACACTGAAGCTTTCTTT.